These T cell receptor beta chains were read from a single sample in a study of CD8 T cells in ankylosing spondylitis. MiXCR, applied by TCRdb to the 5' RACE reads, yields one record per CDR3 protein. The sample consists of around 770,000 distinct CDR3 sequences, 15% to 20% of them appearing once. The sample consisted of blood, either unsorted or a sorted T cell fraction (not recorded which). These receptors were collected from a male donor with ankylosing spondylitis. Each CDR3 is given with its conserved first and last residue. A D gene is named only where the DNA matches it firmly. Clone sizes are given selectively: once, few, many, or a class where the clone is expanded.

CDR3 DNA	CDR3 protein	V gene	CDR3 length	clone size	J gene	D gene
TGTGCCAGCAGCCCAAGTCCGGGTACTAGCGGGAGGGCCAAGTTATTTAGGACAGATACGCAGTATTTT	CASSPSPGTSGRAKLFRTDTQYF	TRBV4-2	23	NA	TRBJ2-3	TRBD2
TGTGCCAGCAGCCCCCCCGGGGATGCGTTGAATGAGCAGTTCTTC	CASSPPGDALNEQFF	TRBV7-8	15	few	TRBJ2-1	NA
TGTGCCAGAAGCTTAGAGGACCCCCCCGGGACAATATGGGAAAAACTGTTTTTT	CARSLEDPPGTIWEKLFF	TRBV13	18	once	TRBJ1-4	NA
TGCAGCGCTTACGGGGGGGAGGCGTCGGACACTGAAGCTTTCTTT	CSAYGGEASDTEAFF	TRBV29-1	15	many	TRBJ1-1	NA
TGTGCCAGCAGTGAATGGGGGGGTGGGGGCAATGAGCAGTTCTTC	CASSEWGGGGNEQFF	TRBV6-1	15	few	TRBJ2-1	TRBD2
TGTGCCACCAGTGATTGGGCTAGCGGGAAGACCGGGGAGCTGTTTTTT	CATSDWASGKTGELFF	TRBV24-1	16	NA	TRBJ2-2	TRBD2
TGTGCCAGCAGTTTGCCAGGGTTCAATGAGCAGTTCTTC	CASSLPGFNEQFF	TRBV12-3/TRBV12-4	13	NA	TRBJ2-1	NA
TGCAGTGCTAGGACAACCTTTAGCATGAACACTGAAGCTTTCTTT	CSARTTFSMNTEAFF	TRBV20-1	15	NA	TRBJ1-1	NA
TGTGCCATCAGTGCGACCTCCTACGAGCAGTACTTC	CAISATSYEQYF	TRBV10-3	12	NA	TRBJ2-7	NA
TGTGCCAGCAGCCTCGAGGTAGCGGGTTACAATGAGCAGTTCTTC	CASSLEVAGYNEQFF	TRBV12-3/TRBV12-4	15	many	TRBJ2-1	TRBD2
TGCGCCAGCAGCAGCGGGGAGGGGTGGAATGGCTACACCTTC	CASSSGEGWNGYTF	TRBV5-1	14	many	TRBJ1-2	NA
TGCAGTGCCAGAAGGCGGGGGTACTACAATGAGCAGTTCTTC	CSARRRGYYNEQFF	TRBV20-1	14	few	TRBJ2-1	TRBD2
TGTGCCAGCAGCCAAGGGGGGCTCACTGAAGCTTTCTTT	CASSQGGLTEAFF	TRBV3-1	13	few	TRBJ1-1	NA
TGTGCCAGCAGCCAAGGGGTGAGGGAGGTACAGCCCCAGCATTTT	CASSQGVREVQPQHF	TRBV4-2	15	many	TRBJ1-5	NA
TGTGCCAGCAATTCCGGGCCCTACGAGCAGTACTTC	CASNSGPYEQYF	TRBV7-9	12	NA	TRBJ2-7	NA
TGTGCCAGCAGCTTGGGAAGCGGGGGGGCCTTGTCTCCTGAGCAGTTCTTC	CASSLGSGGALSPEQFF	TRBV5-5	17	NA	TRBJ2-1	TRBD2
TGTGCCAGCAGCTTGGACAGGGAATGGTATAATTCACCCCTCCACTTT	CASSLDREWYNSPLHF	TRBV5-6	16	few	TRBJ1-6	NA
TGCAGTGCGGCCCGACTGCTGAACACCGGGGAGCTGTTTTTT	CSAARLLNTGELFF	TRBV20-1	14	many	TRBJ2-2	NA
TGTGCCAGCAGCGTAGGTGGGGGGCCCTCCTACAATGAGCAGTTCTTC	CASSVGGGPSYNEQFF	TRBV9	16	many	TRBJ2-1	NA
TGCGCCAGCAGCCAAGGGATGCAGGGGGCCTACGAGCAGTACTTC	CASSQGMQGAYEQYF	TRBV4-3	15	NA	TRBJ2-7	TRBD1
TGTGCCAGTAGTGGGGAATACAATGAGCAGTTCTTC	CASSGEYNEQFF	TRBV19	12	few	TRBJ2-1	NA
TGTGCCAGCAGCCAAGATCCTGGGCTCGCTTCCTACAATGAGCAGTTCTTC	CASSQDPGLASYNEQFF	TRBV3-1	17	few	TRBJ2-1	NA
TGCAGTGCCAGCCGGGACAGGGCCAATCAGCCCCAGCATTTT	CSASRDRANQPQHF	TRBV20-1	14	many	TRBJ1-5	TRBD1
TGTGCCAGCAGCTCGGACGGCTACTCCTACGAGCAGTACTTC	CASSSDGYSYEQYF	TRBV5-5	14	few	TRBJ2-7	NA
TGCGCCAGCAGCCCGGAGGGGTACAATGAGCAGTTCTTC	CASSPEGYNEQFF	TRBV5-1	13	few	TRBJ2-1	NA